Described below is a single T cell receptor beta chain sequence and its context. Each participant's cohort was designated according to participant-reported clinical history. The record originates from a study of blood T cell repertoires in COVID-19. Turning to the study itself: The samples span acute and convalescent COVID-19 from the United States, Italy and Spain. The analysed material was cDNA or gDNA that came from T cells, B-cell-depleted T cells, or PBMCs.

The authors' processing: Amplified reference gene primers provided the basis for estimating nucleated cell counts. The data were produced by immunoSEQ multiplex PCR, yet TCRdb's version contains in-frame clones alone and is incomplete. For V, J and clone size, that table is used; D and trimming come from the DNA. This table holds 150,000 to 200,000 clones, roughly 90% found once. The CDR3 loop spans 15 amino acids. Germline V gene data show CDR1 as LGHNA and CDR2 as YSLEER. Trimming took off 0 bases at V and 2 bases at J, with 10 bases between the two ends. The TCR originated in a human donor with acute COVID-19. The donor label of this sample is uncertain. The rearrangement links TRBV4-3 to TRBJ1-2; possibly TRBD1 for D (5 bases). Material: PBMCs or T cells enriched from blood (not recorded which). CDR3 sequence: CASSQDSGGNYGYTF. Written as DNA, the CDR3 is TGCGCCAGCAGCCAAGATTCGGGGGGGAACTATGGCTACACCTTC.